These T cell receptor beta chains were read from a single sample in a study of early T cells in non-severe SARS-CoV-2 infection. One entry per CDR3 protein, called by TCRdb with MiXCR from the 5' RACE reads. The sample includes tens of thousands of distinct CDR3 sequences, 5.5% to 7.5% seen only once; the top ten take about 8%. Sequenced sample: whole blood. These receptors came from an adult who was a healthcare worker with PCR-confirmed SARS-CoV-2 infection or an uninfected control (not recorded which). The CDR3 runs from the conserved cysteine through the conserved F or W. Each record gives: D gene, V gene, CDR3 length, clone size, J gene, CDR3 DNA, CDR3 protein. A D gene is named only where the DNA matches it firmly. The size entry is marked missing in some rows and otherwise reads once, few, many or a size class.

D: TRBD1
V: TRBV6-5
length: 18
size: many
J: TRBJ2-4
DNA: TGTGCCAGCAGAAAGGACAGGACCTACCCGTTAGCCAAAAACATTCAGTACTTC
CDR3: CASRKDRTYPLAKNIQYF

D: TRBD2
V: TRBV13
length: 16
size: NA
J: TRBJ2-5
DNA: TGTGCCAGCAGCTTAGGCGGGGAGGGACGACAAGAGACCCAGTACTTC
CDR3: CASSLGGEGRQETQYF

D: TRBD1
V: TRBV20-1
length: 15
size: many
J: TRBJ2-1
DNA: TGCAGTGCTCCAGTTGGAGTGGGCAGGGGGAATGAGCAGTTCTTC
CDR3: CSAPVGVGRGNEQFF

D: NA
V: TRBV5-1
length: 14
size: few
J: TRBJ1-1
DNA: TGCGCCAGCAGCGACGCAACCAATTCCCGTGAAGCTTTCTTT
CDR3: CASSDATNSREAFF

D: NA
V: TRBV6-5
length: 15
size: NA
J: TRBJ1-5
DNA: TGTGCCAGCAAAAGAGGGTTATCGAGCAATCAGCCCCAGCATTTT
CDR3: CASKRGLSSNQPQHF

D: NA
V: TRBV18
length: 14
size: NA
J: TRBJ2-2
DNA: TGTGCCAGCTCACCACCGCTGAACACCGGGGAGCTGTTTTTT
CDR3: CASSPPLNTGELFF

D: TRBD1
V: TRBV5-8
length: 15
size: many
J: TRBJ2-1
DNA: TGTGCCAGCAGCATCGTGGACAGGGGCTACAATGAGCAGTTCTTC
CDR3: CASSIVDRGYNEQFF

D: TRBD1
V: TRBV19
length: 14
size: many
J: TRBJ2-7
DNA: TGTGCCAGTAGTATGACAGGGTATGAGTACGAGCAGTACTTC
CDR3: CASSMTGYEYEQYF

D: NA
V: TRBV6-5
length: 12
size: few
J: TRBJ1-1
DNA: TGTGCCAGCAGCGCAGGGTTCACTGAAGCTTTCTTT
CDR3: CASSAGFTEAFF

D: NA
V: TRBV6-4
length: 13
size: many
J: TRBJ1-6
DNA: TGTGCCAGCAGTGAACAGAATAATTCACCCCTCCACTTT
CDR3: CASSEQNNSPLHF

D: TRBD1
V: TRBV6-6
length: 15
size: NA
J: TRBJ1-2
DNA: TGTGCCAGCAGATCTGCACGACAGGGCACGAGTGGCTACACCTTC
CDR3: CASRSARQGTSGYTF

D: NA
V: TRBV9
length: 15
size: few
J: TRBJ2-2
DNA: TGTGCCAGCAGCGTCAACGTACAGGGCGTCGGGGAGCTGTTTTTT
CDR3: CASSVNVQGVGELFF

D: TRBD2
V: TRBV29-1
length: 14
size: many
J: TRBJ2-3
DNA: TGCAGCGTTCCGACTAGCGGGGGGCATGGTACGCAGTATTTT
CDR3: CSVPTSGGHGTQYF

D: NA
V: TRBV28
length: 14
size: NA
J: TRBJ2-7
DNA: TGTGCCAGCAGTCGTAGGGGTTCCTCCTACGAGCAGTACTTC
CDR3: CASSRRGSSYEQYF

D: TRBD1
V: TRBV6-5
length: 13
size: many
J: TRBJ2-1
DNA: TGTGCCAGCAGCCGGGACAGGGATAATGAGCAGTTCTTC
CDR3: CASSRDRDNEQFF

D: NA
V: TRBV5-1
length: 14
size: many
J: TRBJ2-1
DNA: TGCGCCAGCAGCCAGACCCAGGGGTTAGGTGAGCAGTTCTTC
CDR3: CASSQTQGLGEQFF

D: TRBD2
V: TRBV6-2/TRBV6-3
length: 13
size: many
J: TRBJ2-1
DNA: TGTGCCACAAGGGGTAGCGGGAGGGATGAGCAGTTCTTC
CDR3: CATRGSGRDEQFF

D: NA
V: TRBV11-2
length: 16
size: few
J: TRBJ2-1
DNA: TGTGCCAGCAGCTCCCTGGTCGCCTACTCCTACAATGAGCAGTTCTTC
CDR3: CASSSLVAYSYNEQFF

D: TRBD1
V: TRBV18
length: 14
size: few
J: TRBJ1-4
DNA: TGTGCCAGCTCAAGTCGACAGGGGGACGAAAAACTGTTTTTT
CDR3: CASSSRQGDEKLFF

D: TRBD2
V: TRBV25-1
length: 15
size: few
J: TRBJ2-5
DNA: TGTGCCAGCAGTGGCACTAGCGGGAGTTATGAGACCCAGTACTTC
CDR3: CASSGTSGSYETQYF

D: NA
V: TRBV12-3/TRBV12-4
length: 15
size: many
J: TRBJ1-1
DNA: TGTGCCAGCACCCTTAAGGAGGGAAGGGGCACTGAAGCTTTCTTT
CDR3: CASTLKEGRGTEAFF

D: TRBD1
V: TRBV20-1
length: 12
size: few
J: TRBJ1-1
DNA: TGCAGTGCCATGGACAGGAATACTGAAGCTTTCTTT
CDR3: CSAMDRNTEAFF

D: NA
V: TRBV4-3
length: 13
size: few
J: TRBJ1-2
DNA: TGCGCCAGCAGCCAATCCCAGGCCTATGGCTACACCTTC
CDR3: CASSQSQAYGYTF

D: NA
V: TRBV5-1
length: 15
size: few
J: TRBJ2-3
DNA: TGCGCCAGCAGCTTGGCCCCAACGAACACAGATACGCAGTATTTT
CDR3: CASSLAPTNTDTQYF

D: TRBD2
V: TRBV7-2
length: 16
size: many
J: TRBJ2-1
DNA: TGTGCCAGCAGCTTAGTGTCTAGCGGGAAATACAATGAGCAGTTCTTC
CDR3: CASSLVSSGKYNEQFF

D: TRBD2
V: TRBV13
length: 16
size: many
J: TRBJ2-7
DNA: TGTGCCAGCAGCTTAGGCATCTCTAGCGGGGCCTACGAGCAGTACTTC
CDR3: CASSLGISSGAYEQYF